These 26 T cell receptor beta chains were all obtained from the same sample, sequenced in a study of shared clonotypes between healthy human individuals (dated by TCRdb to 2020 to 2021). Libraries were constructed by the immunoSEQ multiplex PCR assay. Drawn from immuneACCESS, this table holds only the in-frame rearrangements with V and J called that TCRdb kept. Clones are partly lost; checked studies trace under half to an unresolved V gene and leave the rest unexplained. Within this sample are about half a million clones, with approximately 84% of them counted one time only. The ten largest clones add up to roughly an eighth of the sample. The sequenced material came from PBMCs. Receptors were obtained from a woman between 40 and 55 years old in good health. Some clones in this sample may be carry-over from other donors' samples.

This clone was seen more than once but under ten times. The chain links TRBV27 to TRBJ1-2; perhaps TRBD1 as D (6 bases). The CDR3 extends over 14 amino acids. Trimming removed 4 bases at V and 4 bases at J, with 13 bases between. CDR1 and CDR2 from the germline V gene are MNHEY and SMNVEV (reference sequence). CDR3: CASSWAGGLYGYTF. CDR3 DNA sequence: TGTGCCAGCAGTTGGGCCGGGGGCCTCTATGGCTACACCTTC.

The chain is built from TRBV19 and TRBJ2-3; D may be TRBD1 (5 bases). The germline V gene has CDR1 LNHDA and CDR2 SQIVND (reference sequence). Trimming took off 5 bases at V and 2 bases at J, with 11 bases between the two ends. This CDR3 comprises 14 residues. The CDR3 reads CASSPVGATDTQYF. In DNA form, the CDR3 reads TGTGCCAGTAGTCCGGTTGGGGCCACAGATACGCAGTATTTT.

The CDR3: CASSLGITDTQYF. The CDR3 DNA follows: TGTGCCAGCAGCTTAGGTATCACAGATACGCAGTATTTT. The chain couples TRBV7-9 to TRBJ2-3; D call uncertain. V shed 1 base and J shed 2 bases, with 4 bases lying between them. In germline, CDR1 is SEHNR, CDR2 FQNEAQ (reference sequence). The CDR3 loop spans 13 amino acids.

The chain uses TRBV10-1 and TRBJ2-3, with D perhaps matching TRBD1 (5 bases). The germline CDR1 and CDR2 sequences are WNHNN and SYGVQD (reference sequence). Trimming took off 9 bases at V and 0 bases at J, with 10 bases between the two ends. CDR3 length: 13 amino acids. The CDR3 protein is CASSRQSTDTQYF. The CDR3 DNA reads as TGCGCCAGTTCCCGACAGAGCACAGATACGCAGTATTTT.

In this sample, this clone turned up many times. CDR3: CAISTGADQPQHF. The CDR3 DNA follows: TGTGCCATCAGTACAGGGGCTGATCAGCCCCAGCATTTT. The V call is TRBV10-3, the J call TRBJ1-5; 7 nucleotides align to TRBD1. J was trimmed by 5 bases and V by 5 bases; bases with no gene match: 3. The germline V gene encodes CDR1 ENHRY and CDR2 SYGVKD. The CDR3 contains 13 residues.

This sequence joins TRBV28 and TRBJ1-1, with 7 bases fitting TRBD1. The CDR3 spans 14 residues. J gave up 4 bases and V 5 bases, and 7 bases lay outside the gene matches. Germline V gene data show CDR1 as MDHEN and CDR2 as SYDVKM. The CDR3 DNA reads as TGTGCCAGCAGTGCAGGGGGACGAGGCACTGAAGCTTTCTTT. Protein sequence: CASSAGGRGTEAFF.

The genes are TRBV7-2 and TRBJ1-4, with a tentative D call TRBD1 (6 bases). Germline V CDR1 and CDR2: SGHTA, FQGNSA. Trimming took off 5 bases at V and 8 bases at J, with 18 bases between the two ends. This CDR3 comprises 15 residues. CDR3 amino acids: CASSVGTIRGEKLFF. The CDR3, as DNA: TGTGCCAGCAGCGTTGGGACGATTAGGGGGGAAAAACTGTTTTTT.

This sequence joins TRBV23-1 and TRBJ1-2; no reliable D call. TRBV23-1 is an ORF for which the function is uncertain. This CDR3 is built from 16 residues. V lost 1 base and J lost 4, with 16 bases in between. CDR3 loop: CASSQFGIEARYGYTF. The CDR3 nucleotides read TGCGCCAGCAGTCAATTCGGCATTGAGGCACGCTATGGCTACACCTTC.

Details on this clone: A read error is likely here: a far larger clone is one base away. The same CDR3 can be traced to other DNA sequences in this sample. V is TRBV7-8 and J is TRBJ1-3, with D unresolved. The CDR3 is 18 residues long. CDR1 and CDR2 from the germline V gene are SGHVS and FQNEAQ. The CDR3 loop reads CASSSRTRGGSSGNTIYF. The CDR3 DNA follows: TGTGCCAGCAGCTCCAGGACTAGAGGCGGAAGCTCTGGAAACACCATATACTTT.

Comment on this clone: A single base is all that separates this from a far larger clone, so a read error is likely. The chain combines TRBV30 with TRBJ2-1; 8 positions agree with TRBD1. V trimming: 3 bases; J trimming: 7 bases; junction bases outside the gene matches: 5. The CDR3 extends over 13 amino acids. Germline V gives CDR1 GTSNPN, CDR2 SVGIG (reference sequence). The CDR3 DNA reads as TGTGCCTGGAGAACAGGGGGGTTGAATGAGCAGTTCTTC. Amino acids: CAWRTGGLNEQFF. Combining the CDR3 with reference TRBV30 and TRBJ2-1 gives the whole variable domain SQTIHQWPATLVQPVGSPLSLECTVEGTSNPNLYWYRQAAGRGLQLLFYSVGIGQISSEVPQNLSASRPQDRQFILSSKKLLLSDSGFYLCAWRTGGLNEQFFGPGTRLTVL.

The CDR3 loop reads CASSQNLQGNTEAFF. The CDR3 DNA reads TGTGCCAGCAGCCAAAACCTTCAGGGGAACACTGAAGCTTTCTTT. The J gene is TRBJ1-1, the V gene TRBV4-2; maybe TRBD1 (5 bases). The CDR3 totals 15 residues. Germline V CDR1 and CDR2: LGHNA, YNFKEQ. V was shortened by 2 bases and J by 1 base, with 11 bases between the two germline ends.

The rearrangement uses TRBV7-8 and TRBJ2-7; D remains ambiguous. Trimming cost V 5 bases and J 3 bases, with 14 bases left between them. In germline, CDR1 is SGHVS, CDR2 FQNEAQ. The CDR3 has 14 residues. CDR3 sequence reads: CASSHIRQNYEQYF. Written as DNA, the CDR3 is TGTGCCAGCAGCCACATCAGGCAAAACTACGAGCAGTACTTC.

The sample holds a few counts of this clone. A read error may explain this, as a much larger clone is one base away. The chain links TRBV29-1 to TRBJ2-7, with 8 bases aligning to TRBD2. Germline V gene sequence: CDR1 SQVTM, CDR2 ANQGSEA. There are 13 residues in the CDR3. CDR3 DNA: TGCAGCGTTGTACTTGCGGGAGGATACGAGCGGTACTTC. Residues: CSVVLAGGYERYF.

V is TRBV11-2 and J is TRBJ2-1; 7 positions match TRBD1. This CDR3 contains 16 residues. V shed 5 bases and J 0 bases; nucleotides not matched to a gene: 7. Germline lookup yields CDR1 SGHAT and CDR2 FQNNGV. CDR3 in DNA: TGTGCCAGCAGCCATACAGGGGCGAGCTCCTACAATGAGCAGTTCTTC. Protein: CASSHTGASSYNEQFF.

The chain joins TRBV30 to TRBJ2-1, with 14 nucleotides matching TRBD2. The CDR3 contains 15 residues. With V trimmed by 0 bases and J by 7 bases, 2 bases remained unmatched. Germline V CDR1 and CDR2: GTSNPN, SVGIG (reference sequence). In DNA, the CDR3 is TGTGCCTGGAGTGTCCGGACTAGCGGGAGGAATGAGCAGTTCTTC. As protein: CAWSVRTSGRNEQFF.

The chain joins TRBV7-8 to TRBJ2-3; the D is unclear. V lost 1 base and J lost 5, with 7 bases in between. The CDR3 is 13 residues long. CDR1 is SGHVS and CDR2 is FQNEAQ in the germline V gene. The chain's CDR3 is CASSLVRRDTQYF. CDR3 DNA: TGTGCCAGCAGCTTAGTTCGCCGAGATACGCAGTATTTT.

This chain uses TRBV6-6 with TRBJ1-5, with D perhaps TRBD1 (5 bases). V was pared by 6 bases and J by 1 base, with 13 bases between. The CDR3 covers 15 residues. Looked up from germline, CDR1 is MNHNY and CDR2 is SVGAGI (reference sequence). CDR3 sequence: CASSAREVSNQPQHF. The CDR3 DNA is TGTGCCAGCAGCGCCAGGGAGGTCAGCAATCAGCCCCAGCATTTT.

Worth noting for this clone: It is likely a read error: a sequence one base away is far more abundant. Other DNA sequences in the sample encode the same CDR3. The chain employs TRBV2 and TRBJ2-7; perhaps D is TRBD1 or TRBD2 (5 bases each). The CDR3 sequence is 13 residues long. Germline V lookup: CDR1 SNHLY, CDR2 FYNNEI. In DNA form, the CDR3 reads TGTGCTAGTGGGGGACGGACGACCTACGAGCAGTACTTC. Amino acid sequence: CASGGRTTYEQYF.

Comment on this clone: At the DNA level, this CDR3 is encoded by other sequences in the same sample as well. V is TRBV11-2 and J is TRBJ2-5; perhaps TRBD1 as D (5 bases). Trimming removed 0 bases from V and 4 bases from J, with 6 bases in between. Germline V gives CDR1 SGHAT, CDR2 FQNNGV. This CDR3 is built from 13 residues. CDR3 in amino acids: CASSLDRAETQYF. The CDR3 DNA reads as TGTGCCAGCAGCTTAGACAGGGCAGAGACCCAGTACTTC.

V usage is TRBV28 and J usage is TRBJ1-5; the D gene is possibly TRBD1 (6 bases). Per the germline V gene, CDR1 is MDHEN and CDR2 is SYDVKM. With 1 base removed from V and 6 bases from J, the gap between germline ends came to 10 bases. The CDR3 runs 14 residues. CDR3 region: CASSLSGAIQPQHF. The CDR3 DNA follows: TGTGCCAGCAGTTTATCGGGGGCGATTCAGCCCCAGCATTTT.

This chain links TRBV29-1 with TRBJ2-5, with unresolved D. V lost 5 bases and J 7 bases, leaving 8 bases between the germline ends. The germline CDR1 and CDR2 sequences are SQVTM and ANQGSEA. The CDR3 runs 10 residues. In nucleotides, the CDR3 is TGCAGCGTTTTCTATATGACCCAGTACTTC. This encodes CSVFYMTQYF.

The chain recombines TRBV18 with TRBJ2-7; 7 bases line up with TRBD1. The CDR3 has 15 residues. Trimming removed 2 bases from V and 3 bases from J; junction bases left unmatched: 7. CDR1 is KGHSH, CDR2 LQKENI, per germline. For the CDR3, the DNA is TGTGCCAGCTCACCAAAAGGGGGCTCGAGCTACGAGCAGTACTTC. Translated: CASSPKGGSSYEQYF. Complete variable domain (other parts from reference TRBV18 and TRBJ2-7): NAGVMQNPRHLVRRRGQEARLRCSPMKGHSHVYWYRQLPEEGLKFMVYLQKENIIDESGMPKERFSAEFPKEGPSILRIQQVVRGDSAAYFCASSPKGGSSYEQYFGPGTRLTVT.

The CDR3 sequence: CASSSTRLKYEQYF. In DNA, the CDR3 is TGTGCCAGCAGCTCGACTAGACTTAAATACGAGCAGTACTTC. The rearrangement joins TRBV7-2 to TRBJ2-7; possible D gene TRBD2, 6 bases. Germline lookup yields CDR1 SGHTA and CDR2 FQGNSA. Trimming took off 4 bases at V and 4 bases at J, with 14 bases between the two ends. CDR3 length: 14 residues.

The chain couples TRBV30 to TRBJ1-3; the D is unclear. V shed 0 bases and J shed 5 bases, with 5 bases lying between them. The CDR3 spans 12 residues. Germline V gene data show CDR1 as GTSNPN and CDR2 as SVGIG (reference sequence). The CDR3 is CAWSVARNTIYF. The CDR3 region has the DNA TGTGCCTGGAGTGTAGCCCGAAACACCATATATTTT.

This chain links TRBV6-1 with TRBJ1-2; D unresolved. Looked up from germline, CDR1 is MNHNS and CDR2 is SASEGT. This CDR3 is 13 amino acids long. V dropped 10 bases and J dropped 0 bases, with 12 bases sitting between them. CDR3 bases: TGTGCCACCGCCCGGCCGCCTAACTATGGCTACACCTTC. Encoded protein: CATARPPNYGYTF.

The chain carries TRBV29-1 and TRBJ2-1, with D possibly TRBD2 on 5 matching bases. Germline loops: CDR1 SQVTM, CDR2 ANQGSEA. The CDR3 extends over 14 amino acids. Trimming removed 0 bases from V and 9 bases from J, with 15 bases in between. The chain's CDR3 is CSVEDYLSGSEQFF. CDR3 DNA: TGCAGCGTTGAAGATTACCTGTCGGGGAGTGAGCAGTTCTTC.